The 17 T cell receptor beta chains in this list originate from one sample, sequenced in a study of beta chain features in type 1 diabetes. The authors reverse transcribed all of the isolated RNA, so sequencing captured expressed TCRB transcripts. The method was immunoSEQ multiplex PCR; TCRdb's version includes in-frame clones alone and lacks a portion of them. Seen here are some 350,000 clones, 9.5% to 10% observed once, and the top ten hold about 0.64%. Their specific antigens are unknown. Findings and limits, study-wide: In every one of the four CD4+ subsets, TCRB CDR3s were moderately but significantly shorter in Type 1 diabetes patients.

Sequenced sample: central memory CD4+ T cells from blood. Source of these receptors: a man younger than 40 with type 1 diabetes.

This sequence joins TRBV2 and TRBJ2-6; possibly TRBD2 for D (6 bases). Trimming shortened V by 11 bases and J by 0 bases, and 17 bases separated the two germline ends. The CDR3 consists of 16 residues. Germline V gene lookup returns CDR1 SNHLY and CDR2 FYNNEI. This CDR3 is CAVQGGKDSGANVLTF. The CDR3 coding sequence is TGTGCCGTCCAGGGAGGCAAAGACTCTGGGGCCAACGTCCTGACTTTC. The full variable domain, in which reference TRBV2 and TRBJ2-6 provide the parts outside the CDR3, is EPEVTQTPSHQVTQMGQEVILRCVPISNHLYFYWYRQILGQKVEFLVSFYNNEISEKSEIFDDQFSVERPDGSNFTLKIRSTKLEDSAMYFCAVQGGKDSGANVLTFGAGSRLTVL.

This clone was detected only a few times. The chain carries TRBV28 and TRBJ1-4, with a weak D call TRBD1 (5 bases). Germline V gene lookup returns CDR1 MDHEN and CDR2 SYDVKM. V was cut by 2 bases and J by 8 bases, with 12 bases left in between. This CDR3 has 14 residues. CDR3 bases: TGTGCCAGCAGTTTAGGGCAGGGCGGAGAAAAACTGTTTTTT. As protein: CASSLGQGGEKLFF.

The rearrangement uses TRBV5-4 and TRBJ1-6; 9 bases map to TRBD1. J lost 8 bases, V lost 0 bases, and 0 bases had no gene match. CDR1 SGHNT and CDR2 YYREEE come from the germline V gene (reference sequence). This CDR3 region has 14 residues. The CDR3 loop reads CASSLGQGDSPLHF. CDR3 coding DNA: TGTGCCAGCAGCTTGGGACAGGGGGATTCACCCCTCCACTTT.

This clone was seen a handful of times. The chain has TRBV10-3 and TRBJ1-5; the match to TRBD1 covers 8 bases. Germline V gives CDR1 ENHRY, CDR2 SYGVKD. J gave up 5 bases and V 6 bases, and 3 bases lay outside the gene matches. This CDR3 comprises 13 residues. The CDR3 DNA sequence: TGTGCCATCAGGGACAGGGAAGATCAGCCCCAGCATTTT. Its protein product is CAIRDREDQPQHF.

In regard to this clone: The identical CDR3 is also encoded by other nucleotide sequences in the sample. This chain uses TRBV7-8 with TRBJ1-3, with 8 bases that match TRBD1. Germline lookup yields CDR1 SGHVS and CDR2 FQNEAQ. The CDR3 is 13 amino acids. V trimming: 1 base; J trimming: 7 bases; junction bases outside the gene matches: 0. The CDR3 sequence is CASSLGQGNTIYF. The CDR3 bases are TGTGCCAGCAGCTTAGGACAGGGGAACACCATATATTTT.

This clone was seen only a few times. The chain couples TRBV7-3 to TRBJ2-1; 7 bases fit TRBD1. Germline-derived CDR1 and CDR2 are SGHTA and FQGTGA. J was trimmed by 8 bases and V by 5 bases; bases with no gene match: 12. The CDR3 runs to 15 residues. The CDR3 DNA reads as TGTGCCAGCAGCCCCTCCGGGACAGACCTTCATGAGCAGTTCTTC. Residues: CASSPSGTDLHEQFF. The full variable domain, in which reference TRBV7-3 and TRBJ2-1 provide the parts outside the CDR3, is GAGVSQTPSNKVTEKGKYVELRCDPISGHTALYWYRQSLGQGPEFLIYFQGTGAADDSGLPNDRFFAVRPEGSVSTLKIQRTERGDSAVYLCASSPSGTDLHEQFFGPGTRLTVL.

The sample holds a few counts of this clone. The chain combines TRBV11-2 with TRBJ2-5; TRBD2 matches 7 bases. The V and J ends lost 5 bases and 3 bases, in that order; junction bases with no gene match: 15. The CDR3 runs 17 residues. Germline V CDR1 and CDR2: SGHAT, FQNNGV. CDR3 in amino acids: CASSRVGSGNPEETQYF. The DNA of the CDR3 is TGTGCCAGCAGCCGGGTCGGCAGCGGGAACCCTGAAGAGACCCAGTACTTC.

The genes are TRBV7-9 and TRBJ2-1; 7 bases map to TRBD2. V dropped 6 bases and J dropped 4; count of bases not matched to a gene: 12. Germline-derived CDR1 and CDR2 are SEHNR and FQNEAQ (reference sequence). This CDR3 has 16 amino acids. The CDR3 loop reads CASSFLGPSGYNEQFF. The CDR3 nucleotides read TGTGCCAGCAGTTTTCTAGGCCCTAGCGGATACAATGAGCAGTTCTTC.

The rearrangement links TRBV6-6 to TRBJ2-5; 7 positions match TRBD1. V trimming: 6 bases; J trimming: 1 base; junction bases outside the gene matches: 5. CDR1 and CDR2 from the germline V gene are MNHNY and SVGAGI (reference sequence). The CDR3 contains 14 residues. DNA for the CDR3: TGTGCCAGCAGGAAGGGACAGCTCCAAGAGACCCAGTACTTC. Translated: CASRKGQLQETQYF.

The rearrangement joins TRBV4-1 to TRBJ1-4, with a weak D call TRBD1 (6 bases). V lost 0 bases to trimming and J lost 0 bases, with 14 bases between them. CDR1 MGHRA and CDR2 YSYEKL come from the germline V gene. The CDR3 is made up of 18 amino acids. Here the CDR3 reads CASSQEDRRTATNEKLFF. The CDR3 DNA reads as TGCGCCAGCAGCCAAGAGGATCGGAGGACAGCAACTAATGAAAAACTGTTTTTT.

The chain recombines TRBV19 with TRBJ2-2, with TRBD1 as a possible D gene (5 bases). CDR3 length equals 12 residues. Per germline, CDR1 LNHDA and CDR2 SQIVND (reference sequence). With 6 bases removed from V and 7 bases from J, the gap between germline ends came to 9 bases. This CDR3 reads CASSPRVGELFF. CDR3 DNA: TGTGCCAGTAGCCCCAGGGTCGGGGAGCTGTTTTTT.

The chain has TRBV10-3 and TRBJ2-1; D is undetermined. There are 17 residues in the CDR3. Trimming took off 4 bases at V and 0 bases at J, with 16 bases between the two ends. Germline V gene data show CDR1 as ENHRY and CDR2 as SYGVKD. The CDR3 loop is CAISASITRSSYNEQFF. For the CDR3, the DNA is TGTGCCATCAGTGCCTCCATTACGCGTAGCTCCTACAATGAGCAGTTCTTC.

With respect to this clone: A much more abundant neighbour one base away suggests this may be a read error. The gene calls are TRBV28 and TRBJ1-1; D is possibly TRBD1 (5 bases). V was shortened by 6 bases and J by 0 bases, with 8 bases between the two germline ends. This CDR3 has 13 residues. Germline-derived CDR1 and CDR2 are MDHEN and SYDVKM. CDR3 region: CASSPQVNTEAFF. CDR3 bases: TGTGCCAGCAGCCCACAGGTGAACACTGAAGCTTTCTTT.

The chain is built from TRBV9 and TRBJ1-1; D is unclear. The CDR3 length is 14 residues. Trimming shortened V by 3 bases and J by 6 bases, and 15 bases separated the two germline ends. Germline V gene lookup returns CDR1 SGDLS and CDR2 YYNGEE. The CDR3 spells CASSALPTTPEAFF. The CDR3, as DNA: TGTGCCAGCAGCGCCCTTCCAACGACCCCTGAAGCTTTCTTT.

This chain uses TRBV29-1 with TRBJ2-7; D is perhaps TRBD1 (5 bases). The ends were cut back, 4 bases at V and 7 bases at J, with 14 bases in the middle. The length of the CDR3 is 12 residues. The germline V gene has CDR1 SQVTM and CDR2 ANQGSEA. This CDR3 is CSVGAMAGEQYF. The CDR3 DNA reads TGCAGCGTTGGGGCTATGGCAGGGGAGCAGTACTTC.

This clone was seen a few times. This sequence joins TRBV10-3 and TRBJ2-7; D is ambiguous. Germline-derived CDR1 and CDR2 are ENHRY and SYGVKD. The CDR3 is 11 amino acids. V was cut by 1 base and J by 5 bases, with 3 bases left in between. Here the CDR3 DNA reads TGTGCCATCAGTGAGTTCGACGAGCAGTACTTC. The encoded protein is CAISEFDEQYF.

The chain couples TRBV15 to TRBJ1-1; D is unclear. The CDR3 spans 14 residues. V dropped 0 bases and J dropped 1 base, with 6 bases sitting between them. In germline, CDR1 is LNHNV, CDR2 YYDKDF (reference sequence). In DNA form, the CDR3 reads TGTGCCACCAGCAGAGATCTTACGAACACTGAAGCTTTCTTT. Translation gives CATSRDLTNTEAFF.